The 14 T cell receptor beta chains below come from one sample, sequenced in a study of blood T cell repertoires in COVID-19. This table comes from immunoSEQ multiplex PCR, and its TCRdb copy is limited to in-frame clones, with some not included. The sample holds fewer than 75,000 clones, over 70% seen once. Sequenced input: peripheral blood. These receptors were obtained from a man aged 45-65 years with active COVID-19.

The V and J genes are TRBV19 and TRBJ1-5, with TRBD1 matching over 8 bases. Germline lookup yields CDR1 LNHDA and CDR2 SQIVND (reference sequence). The V segment lost 3 bases and the J segment 7 bases; nucleotides outside the gene matches: 5. The CDR3 loop spans 14 amino acids. The CDR3 here is CASSMDREEQPQHF. The DNA of the CDR3 is TGTGCCAGTAGTATGGACAGGGAGGAACAGCCCCAGCATTTT.

The chain recombines TRBV18 with TRBJ2-1, with D perhaps TRBD2 (5 bases). V was trimmed by 3 bases and J by 5 bases, leaving 11 bases between them. The CDR3 loop spans 14 amino acids. Germline V gene lookup returns CDR1 KGHSH and CDR2 LQKENI. The CDR3 loop is CASSPASLDNEQFF. CDR3 nucleotides: TGTGCCAGCTCACCGGCTAGCCTTGACAATGAGCAGTTCTTC.

In this sample, this clone turned up a few times. The chain employs TRBV4-2 and TRBJ2-7; D not resolved. CDR1 LGHNA and CDR2 YNFKEQ come from the germline V gene. The CDR3 loop spans 12 amino acids. V lost 0 bases and J 5 bases, leaving 5 bases between the germline ends. CDR3 nucleotides: TGTGCCAGCAGCCAAGATTCGGACGAGCAGTACTTC. Translation: CASSQDSDEQYF.

The chain combines TRBV7-9 with TRBJ2-1, with a possible D match to TRBD2 (7 bases). V was trimmed by 1 base and J by 7 bases, leaving 20 bases between them. The CDR3 is made up of 17 amino acids. The germline CDR1 and CDR2 sequences are SEHNR and FQNEAQ (reference sequence). CDR3 nucleotides: TGTGCCAGCAGCTTAGGAGAAGGGTGGGAGGGGGAAAATGAGCAGTTCTTC. Translating gives CASSLGEGWEGENEQFF.

The chain is built from TRBV5-4 and TRBJ2-5; D is perhaps TRBD1 (6 bases). The length of the CDR3 is 13 residues. V was clipped by 2 bases and J by 2 bases, with 7 bases between them. Germline CDR1 reads SGHNT; CDR2 reads YYREEE (reference sequence). CDR3 DNA: TGTGCCAGCAGCTTTAGGGGGCAAGAGACCCAGTACTTC. Its translation is CASSFRGQETQYF. The complete variable domain, with remaining parts taken from reference TRBV5-4 and TRBJ2-5, reads ETGVTQSPTHLIKTRGQQVTLRCSSQSGHNTVSWYQQALGQGPQFIFQYYREEENGRGNFPPRFSGLQFPNYSSELNVNALELDDSALYLCASSFRGQETQYFGPGTRLLVL.

The chain couples TRBV7-9 to TRBJ1-5, with D tentatively TRBD1 (5 bases). This CDR3 contains 13 residues. With 5 bases removed from V and 6 bases from J, the gap between germline ends came to 11 bases. Germline V lookup: CDR1 SEHNR, CDR2 FQNEAQ (reference sequence). CDR3 nucleotides: TGTGCCAGCAGCCCCCCCGGGGGTCAGCCCCAGCATTTT. Residues: CASSPPGGQPQHF.

The CDR3 region is CASTTTGNYGYTF. As DNA, the CDR3 is TGCGCCAGCACTACTACGGGTAACTATGGCTACACCTTC. The rearrangement uses TRBV5-1 and TRBJ1-2; D ambiguous. The CDR3 runs to 13 residues. Germline CDR1 SGHRS, CDR2 YFSETQ. V shed 6 bases and J shed 1 base, with 10 bases lying between them.

As DNA, the CDR3 is TGTGCCAGCAGCTTCTCCTACACAGGGGGAGGGGCAGATACGCAGTATTTT. Its translation: CASSFSYTGGGADTQYF. The chain couples TRBV7-6 to TRBJ2-3, with D perhaps matching TRBD1 (8 bases). Germline CDR1 and CDR2: SGHVS and FNYEAQ. With 3 bases removed from V and 4 bases from J, the gap between germline ends came to 20 bases. This CDR3 comprises 17 residues.

The V and J genes are TRBV7-8 and TRBJ2-3, with TRBD1 identical over 10 bases. CDR3 length: 17 residues. Germline V gene sequence: CDR1 SGHVS, CDR2 FQNEAQ. Trimming removed 1 base from V and 3 bases from J; junction bases left unmatched: 7. CDR3 coding DNA: TGTGCCAGCAGCTTAGATCTGCGACAGGGGGCTACAGATACGCAGTATTTT. Translated: CASSLDLRQGATDTQYF. Full variable domain (rest looked up from reference TRBV7-8 and TRBJ2-3): GAGVSQSPRYKVAKRGQDVALRCDPISGHVSLFWYQQALGQGPEFLTYFQNEAQLDKSGLPSDRFFAERPEGSVSTLKIQRTQQEDSAVYLCASSLDLRQGATDTQYFGPGTRLTVL.

The chain has TRBV5-6 and TRBJ2-1, with TRBD2 matching 9 bases. Germline V CDR1 and CDR2: SGHDT, YYEEEE. J was trimmed by 5 bases and V by 0 bases; bases with no gene match: 3. The CDR3 sequence is 15 residues long. Here the CDR3 DNA reads TGTGCCAGCAGCTTGGGCGGGGGGGACCACAATGAGCAGTTCTTC. This codes for CASSLGGGDHNEQFF.

V and J are TRBV12-3 or TRBV12-4 and TRBJ1-2; possibly TRBD1 for D (6 bases). The CDR3 spans 13 residues. V was trimmed by 6 bases and J by 5 bases, leaving 13 bases between them. CDR3 residues: CASRTTGMYGYTF. Written as DNA, the CDR3 is TGTGCCAGCAGAACGACAGGCATGTATGGCTACACCTTC.

This clone was found a few times. J is TRBJ2-5 and V is TRBV6-2 or TRBV6-3, with D tentatively TRBD2 (6 bases). Germline V lookup: CDR1 MNHEY, CDR2 SVGEGT. Trimming removed 6 bases from V and 1 base from J, with 24 bases in between. The CDR3 contains 18 residues. The CDR3 protein is CASRPTRGRERPQETQYF. The CDR3 region has the DNA TGTGCCAGCAGGCCTACCCGAGGACGGGAGAGGCCCCAAGAGACCCAGTACTTC.

Written as DNA, the CDR3 is TGTGCCAGCAGCCCCGAACAGGGAAGCTATGGCTACACCTTC. Translation: CASSPEQGSYGYTF. This chain connects TRBV5-8 to TRBJ1-2, with D possibly TRBD1 on 6 matching bases. Trimming stripped 4 bases from V and 4 bases from J, with 14 bases between. Looked up from germline, CDR1 is SGHTS and CDR2 is YDEGEE. This CDR3 has 14 residues.

The chain joins TRBV7-2 to TRBJ2-5, with 9 bases matching TRBD2. J gave up 5 bases and V 6 bases, and 7 bases lay outside the gene matches. This CDR3 is 14 amino acids long. From germline, CDR1 is SGHTA and CDR2 FQGNSA. CDR3 sequence: CASSRSGGSETQYF. Written as DNA, the CDR3 is TGTGCCAGCAGTAGGAGCGGGGGGAGCGAGACCCAGTACTTC.